This T cell receptor beta chain was sequenced for a study of T cell changes during pregnancy in multiple sclerosis. Using immunoSEQ multiplex PCR, the repertoire was profiled, and TCRdb retains in-frame clones only, with some absent. The profile shows about 60,000 clones, about 91% of them singletons. V shed 5 bases and J shed 8 bases, with 9 bases lying between them. The CDR3 is 12 residues long. CDR1 is LNHNV and CDR2 is YYDKDF in the germline V gene (reference sequence). The material was CD4+ T cells from peripheral blood mononuclear cells, obtained in the first trimester of pregnancy. The V gene is TRBV15, the J gene TRBJ1-4, with a possible D match to TRBD1 (5 bases). The TCR comes from a female donor with multiple sclerosis, enrolled in a pregnancy study. Written as DNA, the CDR3 is TGTGCCACCAGCTTCGGGGGGGAAAAACTGTTTTTT. This gives the protein CATSFGGEKLFF. Supplemented by reference TRBV15 and TRBJ1-4, the full variable domain reads DAMVIQNPRYQVTQFGKPVTLSCSQTLNHNVMYWYQQKSSQAPKLLFHYYDKDFNNEADTPDNFQSRRPNTSFCFLDIRSPGLGDTAMYLCATSFGGEKLFFGSGTQLSVL.